These 29 T cell receptor beta chains were all obtained from the same sample, sequenced in a study of blood T cell repertoires in COVID-19. Measured with immunoSEQ multiplex PCR; TCRdb has only the in-frame clones, and not every one. Among 150,000 or so clones listed, roughly 81% were seen once. Sequencing was carried out using peripheral blood. These receptors originate from a woman aged 45-65 years with active or convalescent COVID-19.

V and J are TRBV19 and TRBJ2-3; tentative D call: TRBD2 (6 bases). Germline-derived CDR1 and CDR2 are LNHDA and SQIVND (reference sequence). The length of the CDR3 is 15 residues. V gave up 3 bases and J gave up 2 bases, with 12 bases separating them. The CDR3 nucleotides read TGTGCCAGTAGTATGCGGGCGGGACCCACAGATACGCAGTATTTT. It specifies CASSMRAGPTDTQYF.

The sample holds a few counts of this clone. Written as DNA, the CDR3 is TGCGCCAGCAGCTTGGGGGGGGGCGACAGGGGGCGCGAAGATACGCAGTATTTT. Residues: CASSLGGGDRGREDTQYF. The chain joins TRBV5-1 to TRBJ2-3; TRBD1 aligns across 10 bases. The germline V gene has CDR1 SGHRS and CDR2 YFSETQ. This CDR3 region has 18 residues. V lost 0 bases and J lost 5; bases outside the gene matches: 12.

This clone was seen a handful of times. The chain carries TRBV7-2 and TRBJ2-7, with D unresolved. Germline V gene data show CDR1 as SGHTA and CDR2 as FQGNSA. V shed 8 bases and J shed 5 bases, with 19 bases lying between them. The CDR3 is 14 amino acids. The CDR3 coding sequence is TGTGCCAGCGGCCAGAAGCGCACCGGTAACGAGCAGTACTTC. Protein product: CASGQKRTGNEQYF.

As regards this clone: Distinct nucleotide sequences in the sample also encode this CDR3. The rearrangement links TRBV28 to TRBJ1-1; 11 bases align to TRBD1. CDR3 length equals 16 residues. The V gene's germline CDR1 is MDHEN and CDR2 SYDVKM. The J segment lost 0 bases and the V segment lost 5 bases, leaving 5 bases of the junction unmatched. CDR3 nucleotide sequence: TGTGCCAGCAGTCTCAGGACAGGGGGCCTGAACACTGAAGCTTTCTTT. Translating gives CASSLRTGGLNTEAFF. Combining the CDR3 with reference TRBV28 and TRBJ1-1 gives the whole variable domain DVKVTQSSRYLVKRTGEKVFLECVQDMDHENMFWYRQDPGLGLRLIYFSYDVKMKEKGDIPEGYSVSREKKERFSLILESASTNQTSMYLCASSLRTGGLNTEAFFGQGTRLTVV.

This rearrangement joins TRBV18 to TRBJ2-5, with 8 bases identical to TRBD2. Trimming at V came to 5 bases and at J to 1 base, leaving 3 bases not matched to a gene. Per the germline V gene, CDR1 is KGHSH and CDR2 is LQKENI. The CDR3 covers 14 residues. The chain's CDR3 is CASSTGGFQETQYF. The CDR3 DNA is TGTGCCAGCTCAACGGGGGGGTTCCAAGAGACCCAGTACTTC.

The V and J genes are TRBV28 and TRBJ2-7; 8 nucleotides agree with TRBD1. With 7 bases clipped from V and 3 bases from J, the junction kept 14 bases outside the gene matches. This CDR3 spans 16 amino acids. Per germline, CDR1 MDHEN and CDR2 SYDVKM. CDR3 in DNA: TGTGCCAGCATCCCAGGGGGCGCGAAATCTATCTACGAGCAGTACTTC. Protein: CASIPGGAKSIYEQYF.

The CDR3 reads CASSVRGSDEQYF. CDR3 sequence (DNA): TGTGCCAGCAGTGTTCGGGGAAGCGACGAGCAGTACTTC. This chain uses TRBV25-1 with TRBJ2-7; D possibly corresponds to TRBD2 (5 bases). From germline, CDR1 is MGHDK and CDR2 SYGVNS. This CDR3 contains 13 residues. The germline V and J ends were trimmed by 4 bases and 5 bases, with 12 bases remaining between them.

V is TRBV6-1 and J is TRBJ1-5; no reliable D call. CDR3 length: 13 amino acids. CDR1 and CDR2 (germline): MNHNS, SASEGT. The ends were cut back, 3 bases at V and 5 bases at J, with 8 bases in the middle. CDR3 DNA sequence: TGTGCCAGCAGTGAGCAGGTTCATCAGCCCCAGCATTTT. It is translated as CASSEQVHQPQHF.

In this sample, this clone turned up a few times. An end of the junction does not agree with germline; a read error may underlie this. This chain joins TRBV6-5 and TRBJ2-7; 7 bases fit TRBD1. This CDR3 has 13 residues. Germline assignment: CDR1 MNHEY and CDR2 SVGAGI. The CDR3 DNA reads as TGTGCCAGCAGTTTCGACAGGGCCCGACCCTTCCTTTTC. This sequence encodes CASSFDRARPFLF.

The CDR3 is CAGKKTGAMGGTF. CDR3 nucleotides: TGTGCCGGGAAAAAGACAGGAGCTATGGGTGGCACCTTC. The chain links TRBV30 to TRBJ1-2, with a possible D match to TRBD1 (6 bases). The CDR3 is made up of 13 amino acids. The germline V gene has CDR1 GTSNPN and CDR2 SVGIG (reference sequence). The ends were cut back, 8 bases at V and 13 bases at J, with 26 bases in the middle.

In this sample, this clone turned up a few times. This sequence joins TRBV7-8 and TRBJ2-6; 7 positions agree with TRBD1. Germline trimming cut 5 bases from V and 0 bases from J; bases unmatched to any gene: 10. The CDR3 spans 18 residues. Germline V gene data show CDR1 as SGHVS and CDR2 as FQNEAQ. CDR3 in amino acids: CASSPTGLDFSGANVLTF. The CDR3 DNA reads TGTGCCAGCAGCCCGACAGGGCTTGACTTCTCTGGGGCCAACGTCCTGACTTTC.

The chain is built from TRBV7-2 and TRBJ2-3; the match to TRBD1 covers 7 bases. CDR3 length: 13 residues. CDR1 is SGHTA, CDR2 FQGNSA, per germline. Trimming took 2 bases from V and 6 from J; bases not matched to a gene: 2. CDR3 sequence reads: CASSLRGPDTQYF. CDR3 nucleotides: TGTGCCAGCAGCTTAAGGGGGCCCGATACGCAGTATTTT.

This clone occurred a few times. The identical CDR3 is also encoded by other nucleotide sequences in the sample. The V call is TRBV7-3, the J call TRBJ2-5; maybe TRBD2 (5 bases). The CDR3 extends over 13 amino acids. V lost 5 bases to trimming and J lost 1 base, with 8 bases between them. The germline gives CDR1 SGHTA, CDR2 FQGTGA. The CDR3: CASSPGLQETQYF. The CDR3 nucleotides read TGTGCCAGCAGCCCTGGACTCCAAGAGACCCAGTACTTC.

The chain combines TRBV9 with TRBJ1-3; 7 bases fit TRBD1. Germline CDR1 reads SGDLS; CDR2 reads YYNGEE. This CDR3 is 14 amino acids long. Trimming at V came to 4 bases and at J to 2 bases, leaving 3 bases not matched to a gene. The CDR3 coding sequence is TGTGCCAGCAGCATGGGACAGACTGGAAACACCATATATTTT. It translates to CASSMGQTGNTIYF.

This clone appeared a few times. The rearrangement joins TRBV9 to TRBJ2-2; D uncertain. The germline gives CDR1 SGDLS, CDR2 YYNGEE. Trimming left V 6 bases short and J 4 bases short, with 10 bases between. The CDR3 totals 13 residues. CDR3 amino acids: CASTPTGTGELFF. In DNA form, the CDR3 reads TGTGCCAGCACTCCCACGGGCACCGGGGAGCTGTTTTTT.

This chain connects TRBV7-9 to TRBJ1-5, with D possibly being TRBD1 (6 bases). The V end was cut by 1 base, the J end by 3 bases, with 22 bases between. Per germline, CDR1 SEHNR and CDR2 FQNEAQ (reference sequence). CDR3 length equals 19 residues. CDR3 in amino acids: CASSLGPRGEGFNNQPQHF. CDR3 bases: TGTGCCAGCAGCTTAGGGCCCAGGGGCGAAGGTTTTAACAATCAGCCCCAGCATTTT.

The rearrangement links TRBV19 to TRBJ1-2; D is ambiguous. The germline V gene encodes CDR1 LNHDA and CDR2 SQIVND (reference sequence). The CDR3 totals 16 residues. Trimming removed 1 base from V and 6 bases from J, with 18 bases in between. The CDR3 loop is CASSIVSDGKGDGYTF. As DNA, the CDR3 is TGTGCCAGTAGTATAGTTTCGGACGGGAAGGGTGATGGCTACACCTTC.

This chain connects TRBV28 to TRBJ1-1, with TRBD1 as a possible D gene (5 bases). The CDR3 is made up of 16 amino acids. Trimming took off 8 bases at V and 1 base at J, with 20 bases between the two ends. Germline assignment: CDR1 MDHEN and CDR2 SYDVKM. CDR3 loop: CASRIAGGIANTEAFF. CDR3 nucleotide sequence: TGTGCCAGCCGGATTGCGGGGGGGATTGCGAACACTGAAGCTTTCTTT. The whole variable domain, filled in from reference TRBV28 and TRBJ1-1, reads DVKVTQSSRYLVKRTGEKVFLECVQDMDHENMFWYRQDPGLGLRLIYFSYDVKMKEKGDIPEGYSVSREKKERFSLILESASTNQTSMYLCASRIAGGIANTEAFFGQGTRLTVV.

V usage is TRBV5-4 and J usage is TRBJ2-4; possibly TRBD2 for D (6 bases). CDR1 SGHNT and CDR2 YYREEE come from the germline V gene (reference sequence). Trimming removed 3 bases from V and 1 base from J, with 11 bases in between. The length of the CDR3 is 15 residues. The CDR3 loop is CASSWGRGAKNIQYF. The DNA for the CDR3 is TGTGCCAGCAGCTGGGGTCGGGGGGCCAAAAACATTCAGTACTTC. Filled out from reference TRBV5-4 and TRBJ2-4, the complete variable domain reads ETGVTQSPTHLIKTRGQQVTLRCSSQSGHNTVSWYQQALGQGPQFIFQYYREEENGRGNFPPRFSGLQFPNYSSELNVNALELDDSALYLCASSWGRGAKNIQYFGAGTRLSVL.

This clone turned up a few times. The rearrangement joins TRBV19 to TRBJ2-3; 16 bases agree with TRBD2. CDR3 length: 19 amino acids. Unmatched junction bases numbered 5, after V lost 1 base and J lost 1 base. The germline V gene has CDR1 LNHDA and CDR2 SQIVND (reference sequence). The CDR3 protein is CASSIAPGLAGGGTDTQYF. CDR3 DNA sequence: TGTGCCAGTAGTATAGCCCCGGGACTAGCGGGAGGGGGCACAGATACGCAGTATTTT.

J is TRBJ2-7 and V is TRBV27; 9 positions match TRBD1. Unmatched junction bases numbered 6, after V lost 9 bases and J lost 6 bases. There are 12 residues in the CDR3. From germline, CDR1 is MNHEY and CDR2 SMNVEV (reference sequence). CDR3 amino acids: CASGTGRTEQYF. The CDR3 bases are TGTGCCAGTGGGACAGGGAGAACCGAGCAGTACTTC.

V is TRBV3-1 (or the pseudogene TRBV3-2) and J is TRBJ2-5; 10 nucleotides align to TRBD1. V lost 4 bases and J lost 5; bases outside the gene matches: 10. The length of the CDR3 is 16 residues. CDR1 and CDR2 (germline): LGHDT, YNNKEL (reference sequence). The chain's CDR3 is CASSLQTGGPQETQYF. CDR3 nucleotide sequence: TGTGCCAGCAGCCTTCAGACAGGGGGCCCTCAGGAGACCCAGTACTTC.

The chain has TRBV9 and TRBJ2-1; 11 nucleotides line up with TRBD2. V trimming: 4 bases; J trimming: 7 bases; junction bases outside the gene matches: 10. The germline CDR1 and CDR2 sequences are SGDLS and YYNGEE. The CDR3 extends over 16 amino acids. The CDR3 region has the DNA TGTGCCAGCAGCTCCTTAGCGGGGGGGCCCTTTAATGAGCAGTTCTTC. This translates into CASSSLAGGPFNEQFF.

The rearrangement uses TRBV27 and TRBJ2-5; 7 bases map to TRBD1. The V gene's germline CDR1 is MNHEY and CDR2 SMNVEV (reference sequence). The J segment lost 4 bases and the V segment lost 7 bases, leaving 12 bases of the junction unmatched. This CDR3 spans 15 amino acids. The CDR3 spells CASTTRGQGRETQYF. CDR3 nucleotide sequence: TGTGCCAGCACTACGAGGGGGCAGGGGAGAGAGACCCAGTACTTC.

The V gene is TRBV10-3, the J gene TRBJ2-7, with TRBD2 identical over 11 bases. This CDR3 contains 13 residues. The junction had 4 bases not matched to a gene; V was cut back by 7 bases and J by 5 bases. Germline V gene data show CDR1 as ENHRY and CDR2 as SYGVKD. The CDR3 sequence is CAIMLAGGNEQYF. CDR3 DNA: TGTGCCATCATGCTAGCGGGGGGTAACGAGCAGTACTTC.

The V gene is TRBV28, the J gene TRBJ2-4; 7 positions match TRBD1. J gave up 6 bases and V 6 bases, and 11 bases lay outside the gene matches. Per germline, CDR1 MDHEN and CDR2 SYDVKM. The CDR3 is made up of 15 amino acids. The CDR3 reads CASSSRGYRGNIQYF. CDR3 DNA sequence: TGTGCCAGCAGCTCCAGGGGGTACCGCGGAAACATTCAGTACTTC.

The chain joins TRBV18 to TRBJ2-1, with 7 nucleotides matching TRBD2. This CDR3 is built from 16 residues. Germline V lookup: CDR1 KGHSH, CDR2 LQKENI. Trimming took 3 bases from V and 3 from J; bases not matched to a gene: 8. CDR3 coding DNA: TGTGCCAGCTCACCCGTCGCGGGAGTATTCTACAATGAGCAGTTCTTC. Amino acids: CASSPVAGVFYNEQFF.

The CDR3 DNA follows: TGTGCCTGGAGTGCCCAGGGCCCCAACACTGAAGCTTTCTTT. It specifies CAWSAQGPNTEAFF. The J gene is TRBJ1-1, the V gene TRBV30, with a possible D match to TRBD1 (5 bases). Trimming removed 1 base from V and 2 bases from J, with 11 bases in between. Germline V CDR1 and CDR2: GTSNPN, SVGIG (reference sequence). This CDR3 region has 14 residues.

This chain links TRBV7-9 with TRBJ1-1; weak D call: TRBD1 (5 bases). V shed 6 bases and J shed 1 base, with 15 bases lying between them. Germline CDR1 and CDR2: SEHNR and FQNEAQ (reference sequence). This CDR3 is 15 amino acids long. The CDR3 reads CASRPGGEGNTEAFF. DNA for the CDR3: TGTGCCAGCAGGCCGGGGGGTGAGGGGAACACTGAAGCTTTCTTT.